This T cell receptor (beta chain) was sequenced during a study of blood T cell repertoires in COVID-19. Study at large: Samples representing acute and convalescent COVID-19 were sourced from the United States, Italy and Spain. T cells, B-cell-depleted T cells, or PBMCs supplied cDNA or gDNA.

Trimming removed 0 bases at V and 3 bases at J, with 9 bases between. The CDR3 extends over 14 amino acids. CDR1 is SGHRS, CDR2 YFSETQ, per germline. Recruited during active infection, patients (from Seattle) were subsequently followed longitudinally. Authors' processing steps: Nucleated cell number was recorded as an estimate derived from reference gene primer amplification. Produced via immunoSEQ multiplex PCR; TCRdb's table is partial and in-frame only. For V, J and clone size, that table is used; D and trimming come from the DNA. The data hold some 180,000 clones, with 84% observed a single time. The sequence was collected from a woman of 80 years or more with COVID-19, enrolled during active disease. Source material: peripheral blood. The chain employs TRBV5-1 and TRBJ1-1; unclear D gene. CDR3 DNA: TGCGCCAGCAGCTTGGCCGGAGTGGACACTGAAGCTTTCTTT. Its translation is CASSLAGVDTEAFF.